This T cell receptor (beta chain) was sequenced during a study of graft-versus-host responses after intestinal transplantation. In the study overall: Recipients obtained multivisceral, liver-intestinal, or isolated intestinal transplants. Uniformly, recipients were administered anti-thymocyte globulin induction with subsequent tacrolimus and steroids for roughly three years.

Generated by immunoSEQ multiplex PCR, the TCRdb table keeps only in-frame clones and is missing some. In the table there are fewer than 50,000 clones, around 85% of which are singletons. Comment on this clone: Its antigen is undetermined.

Trimming took off 5 bases at V and 5 bases at J, with 22 bases between the two ends. There are 18 residues in the CDR3. General study results and limits: GvH clones turned up in recipient marrow; some had shown up first in ileum or blood.

This chain connects TRBV6-7 to TRBJ2-6; D is unresolved. TRBV6-7 is reported as an ORF; its role is uncertain. The sample here was unstimulated CD4+ T cells sorted from spleen or lymph node cells, taken before transplant. The receptor was derived from a human donor who was the organ donor for an intestinal transplant. For the CDR3, the DNA is TGTGCCAGCAGTAATTGCCTGCGTATACAAAGTCGGGCCAACGTCCTGACTTTC. This encodes CASSNCLRIQSRANVLTF.